This T cell receptor (beta chain) was captured by sequencing in a study of graft-versus-host responses after intestinal transplantation. Produced via immunoSEQ multiplex PCR; TCRdb's table is partial and in-frame only. The data show 65,000 to 90,000 clones, 91% seen once. Remarks on this clone: Its matching antigen is unknown.

This TCR came from a human donor who was the organ donor for an intestinal transplant. Material: unstimulated CD8+ T cells sorted from spleen or lymph node cells, obtained before transplant.

The CDR3 nucleotides read TGCGCCAGCCGACTTGCCGCTGGGACAGGGATGTCAGATACGCAGTATTTT. It codes for CASRLAAGTGMSDTQYF. The genes are TRBV4-1 and TRBJ2-3, with 9 bases identical to TRBD1. This CDR3 is 17 amino acids long. Germline CDR1 is MGHRA and CDR2 is YSYEKL. The V segment lost 8 bases and the J segment 4 bases; nucleotides outside the gene matches: 16.